A single sample is the source of the 2 T cell receptor beta chains below, sequenced in a study of T cell repertoires in cytomegalovirus infection. TCRdb reprocessed the reads with MiXCR, giving one entry per CDR3 protein. The data show hundreds of thousands of distinct CDR3 sequences, with about 42% seen just once and about two fifths held by the top ten. No antigen is known for these receptors. The starting material was cultured PBMCs, obtained from culture after CMV antigen stimulation. These receptors originate from a human donor in good health (CMV status not recorded). Some clones in this sample may be carry-over from other donors' samples.

This clonotype has just one count. The chain uses TRBV14 and TRBJ1-3; tentative D call: TRBD1 (6 bases). V shed 4 bases and J shed 2 bases, with 18 bases lying between them. CDR1 and CDR2 (germline): SGHDN, FVKESK. The CDR3 totals 17 residues. The CDR3 DNA follows: TGTGCCAGCAGCCCCCAGGATGGGGGCGACACTGGAAACACCATATATTTT. It encodes CASSPQDGGDTGNTIYF.

This rearrangement joins TRBV7-2 to TRBJ1-6; no clear D gene. Germline V gene data show CDR1 as SGHTA and CDR2 as FQGNSA. The CDR3 runs to 16 residues. The ends were cut back, 1 base at V and 5 bases at J, with 12 bases in the middle. DNA for the CDR3: TGTGCCAGCAGCTTAGTACGAAACGCCCATAATTCACCCCTCCACTTT. It translates to CASSLVRNAHNSPLHF.